This TCR beta chain was recovered during a study of TIL therapy for anti-PD-1-resistant metastatic lung cancer. Sequencing used immunoSEQ v3. The table came from immunoSEQ multiplex PCR; TCRdb's copy has only in-frame clones and leaves some out. The sample lists roughly 16,000 clones; about 84% were seen once. The CDR3 contains 15 residues. Deletions cut 2 bases from V and 0 bases from J, with 9 bases between. Germline assignment: CDR1 SGHTS and CDR2 YDEGEE. As to time point: pre-treatment sample, taken before nivolumab and TIL therapy. The source was blood, collected at baseline. The sequence derives from a person aged 25 to 85 with non-small cell lung cancer. This rearrangement joins TRBV5-8 to TRBJ1-5; no reliable D call. The CDR3 region has the DNA TGTGCCAGCAGCTTAGAGGTATATAGCAATCAGCCCCAGCATTTT. Its protein product is CASSLEVYSNQPQHF.